This T cell receptor beta chain was retrieved from a study of regulatory and conventional T cells in breast cancer (dated by TCRdb to 2013 to 2016). The method behind the library was PCR. Sequencer: Illumina MiSeq. TCRdb reran the public reads through fastp at Q25 and MiXCR, keeping productive beta chains. Each CDR3 protein appears once, grouped with its most common genes and DNA. This sample lists roughly 16,000 distinct CDR3 sequences; approximately 35% were detected once. 1.5% to 2% of the sample comes from the top ten. Comments on this clonotype: Its antigen target is currently unknown. One base away there is no much larger clone; base qualities are not given.

CDR1 MGHRA and CDR2 YSYEKL were looked up in the germline V gene. V is cut by 4 bases and J by 6 bases, and the space between the germline ends is 10 bases. The CDR3 spans 13 residues, from the cysteine through the phenylalanine. The entry retains the CDR3 DNA only, 39 bases that are in frame from base 1. This receptor was taken from a female donor in good health. The chain uses TRBV4-1 and TRBJ2-1; too little of a D gene remains to name it. Material: conventional T cells from blood. The bases are TGCGCCAGCAGCCGACTCTACGGCAATGAGCAGTTCTTC. Translated, it reads CASSRLYGNEQFF.